These T cell receptor beta chains were read from a single sample in a study of T-cell reconstitution after alpha-beta-depleted transplantation in children. TCRdb passed the PCR reads through MiXCR, listing each CDR3 protein once. The sample lists around 200,000 distinct CDR3 sequences; about 6.4% were seen once. Sequencing was performed on PBMCs from the stem cell graft donor, taken from the stem cell graft. Receptor source: a human donor who donated a stem cell graft to a child with Wiskott-Aldrich syndrome. Both conserved end residues are trimmed from each CDR3. The order of the fields is D gene, V gene, CDR3 protein. D genes are given only for firm matches.

d_gene: -; v_gene: TRBV9; CDR3aa: ASSVGGGGGNEQF
d_gene: TRBD2; v_gene: TRBV3-1; CDR3aa: ASSQDLTSGTYEQY
d_gene: -; v_gene: TRBV7-2; CDR3aa: ASSSLYEQY
d_gene: -; v_gene: TRBV5-5; CDR3aa: ASSFRGTTGELF
d_gene: -; v_gene: TRBV12-3/TRBV12-4; CDR3aa: ASSFGGNTGELF
d_gene: TRBD2; v_gene: TRBV29-1; CDR3aa: SAQNLAGFQTREQF
d_gene: TRBD2; v_gene: TRBV13; CDR3aa: ASSPGPSGETQY
d_gene: -; v_gene: TRBV29-1; CDR3aa: SVDWPTGTDTQY
d_gene: -; v_gene: TRBV29-1; CDR3aa: SVTEQVSGNTIY
d_gene: -; v_gene: TRBV27; CDR3aa: ASTPGDGRGELF
d_gene: -; v_gene: TRBV11-1; CDR3aa: ASSLAGTEPYNEQF
d_gene: -; v_gene: TRBV20-1; CDR3aa: SAKLRDSVMWEQY
d_gene: TRBD1; v_gene: TRBV20-1; CDR3aa: SARALGGEDRALTGELF
d_gene: TRBD1; v_gene: TRBV5-1; CDR3aa: ASSLTDRGLEDTQY
d_gene: -; v_gene: TRBV20-1; CDR3aa: SASPSGPANSPLH
d_gene: -; v_gene: TRBV9; CDR3aa: ASSRAAGTDTQY
d_gene: -; v_gene: TRBV24-1; CDR3aa: ATSGAGEHNYGYT
d_gene: -; v_gene: TRBV7-6; CDR3aa: ASSGYRRGYEQY
d_gene: TRBD1; v_gene: TRBV5-1; CDR3aa: ASSIGQGERTDTQY
d_gene: -; v_gene: TRBV15; CDR3aa: ATSSTAGRREQY
d_gene: TRBD2; v_gene: TRBV5-6; CDR3aa: ASSISGADYEQY
d_gene: -; v_gene: TRBV12-3/TRBV12-4; CDR3aa: ASSLGLSYNSPLH
d_gene: -; v_gene: TRBV20-1; CDR3aa: SVLLDSNEQF
d_gene: -; v_gene: TRBV9; CDR3aa: ASSVGGSTDTQY
d_gene: TRBD1; v_gene: TRBV7-9; CDR3aa: ASSSSGTASYEQY
d_gene: TRBD1; v_gene: TRBV20-1; CDR3aa: SARGYRGGYT
d_gene: -; v_gene: TRBV20-1; CDR3aa: SARDLSYLNEQF
d_gene: -; v_gene: TRBV12-3/TRBV12-4; CDR3aa: ASSLGRDEKLF
d_gene: -; v_gene: TRBV6-2/TRBV6-3; CDR3aa: ASTRASGNTIY
d_gene: -; v_gene: TRBV9; CDR3aa: ASSVDPAMETQY
d_gene: TRBD1; v_gene: TRBV7-9; CDR3aa: ASSARQGSSYEQY
d_gene: -; v_gene: TRBV18; CDR3aa: ASSPYMATGANVLT
d_gene: -; v_gene: TRBV30; CDR3aa: AWKAKGTTYEQY
d_gene: -; v_gene: TRBV6-6; CDR3aa: ASVRTEAF
d_gene: -; v_gene: TRBV12-3/TRBV12-4; CDR3aa: ASRRTIRPGNEQF
d_gene: TRBD1; v_gene: TRBV12-3/TRBV12-4; CDR3aa: ASSLGTGSLEQY
d_gene: TRBD1; v_gene: TRBV12-3/TRBV12-4; CDR3aa: ASNGPEGASGELF
d_gene: -; v_gene: TRBV12-3/TRBV12-4; CDR3aa: ASNNGTYEQY
d_gene: TRBD1; v_gene: TRBV10-3; CDR3aa: ATEMAGGQGAF
d_gene: -; v_gene: TRBV6-6; CDR3aa: ASSYRVNYGYT
d_gene: TRBD2; v_gene: TRBV10-2; CDR3aa: ASSDTIAGGGYNEQF
d_gene: -; v_gene: TRBV20-1; CDR3aa: SARDRIREQF
d_gene: -; v_gene: TRBV11-2; CDR3aa: ASSLGPGVQNNEQF
d_gene: -; v_gene: TRBV20-1; CDR3aa: STTRSGDSPLH
d_gene: -; v_gene: TRBV5-1; CDR3aa: ASSSVRADTGEPF
d_gene: -; v_gene: TRBV20-1; CDR3aa: SARDWGNTEAF
d_gene: -; v_gene: TRBV18; CDR3aa: ASSRDRAQH
d_gene: TRBD2; v_gene: TRBV20-1; CDR3aa: SAGSALAGAYNEQF
d_gene: -; v_gene: TRBV6-5; CDR3aa: ASSSQRGVDQPQH
d_gene: TRBD1; v_gene: TRBV29-1; CDR3aa: SVVGGIQETQY
d_gene: TRBD1; v_gene: TRBV19; CDR3aa: ASSIGAGGNEQF
d_gene: TRBD2; v_gene: TRBV9; CDR3aa: ASSASLAGGQDEQY
d_gene: TRBD1; v_gene: TRBV12-3/TRBV12-4; CDR3aa: ASSLRGQAEEF
d_gene: -; v_gene: TRBV12-3/TRBV12-4; CDR3aa: ASSSQGSSTEAF
d_gene: -; v_gene: TRBV15; CDR3aa: ATSRSGPYEQY